This T cell receptor beta chain was documented in a study of T cell responses to AZD1222 COVID-19 vaccine. Trimming stripped 0 bases from V and 2 bases from J, with 3 bases between. In germline, CDR1 is ENHRY, CDR2 SYGVKD. The CDR3 covers 13 residues. Clones were read by immunoSEQ multiplex PCR, and TCRdb kept only the in-frame ones, dropping some. The sample consists of under 200,000 clones, about 90% of them appearing once. Overall study findings and caveats: The number of AZD1222 recipients seropositive at baseline was only 6 or 7. Regions left unmutated in variants are reportedly the target of nearly half of spike-specific TCRs.

This clone appeared a single time. What it binds is not known. The V call is TRBV10-3, the J call TRBJ2-3; D unresolved. This clonotype was obtained from an adult who received the AZD1222 COVID-19 vaccine. Sequenced here: peripheral blood, sampled 28 days after the second AZD1222 dose. The CDR3: CAISESFTDTQYF. As DNA, the CDR3 is TGTGCCATCAGTGAGTCGTTCACAGATACGCAGTATTTT.